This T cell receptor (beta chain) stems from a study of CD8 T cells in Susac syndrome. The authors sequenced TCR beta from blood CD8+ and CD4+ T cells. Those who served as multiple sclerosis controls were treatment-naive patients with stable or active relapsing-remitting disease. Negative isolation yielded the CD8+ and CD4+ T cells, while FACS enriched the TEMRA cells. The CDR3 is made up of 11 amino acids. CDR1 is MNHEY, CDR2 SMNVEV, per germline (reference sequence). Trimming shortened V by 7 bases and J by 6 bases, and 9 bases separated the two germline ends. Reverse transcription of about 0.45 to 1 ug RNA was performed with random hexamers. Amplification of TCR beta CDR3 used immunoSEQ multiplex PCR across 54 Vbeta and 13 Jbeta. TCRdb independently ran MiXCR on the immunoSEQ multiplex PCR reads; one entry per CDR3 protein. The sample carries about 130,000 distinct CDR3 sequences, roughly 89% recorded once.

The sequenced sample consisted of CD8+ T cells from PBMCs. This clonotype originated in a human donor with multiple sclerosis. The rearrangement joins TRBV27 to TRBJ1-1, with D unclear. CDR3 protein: CASILDSEAFF. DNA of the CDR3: TGTGCCAGCATCCTCGACTCTGAAGCTTTCTTT.